This TCR beta chain was recorded in a study of blood T cell repertoires in COVID-19. All enrollees were about 18 to 89 years old and from 20 to 25 US areas. Assignment of participants to cohorts was predicated upon participant-reported clinical history. Recovered Cohort 3 donors showed two negative PCRs, clearance, or symptom resolution. The data were produced by immunoSEQ multiplex PCR, yet TCRdb's version contains in-frame clones alone and is incomplete. This repertoire shows 430,000 or so clones, roughly 90% found once; its top ten account for around 1.9%. Per germline, CDR1 SGHDN and CDR2 FVKESK. Trimming left V 3 bases short and J 2 bases short, with 14 bases between. The CDR3 totals 15 residues.

Sequenced: PBMCs or T cells enriched from blood (not recorded which). This chain joins TRBV14 and TRBJ2-7; D is undetermined. The sequence was obtained from a woman aged 40 to 50 who had recovered from COVID-19. The CDR3 protein is CASSHSQVRAYEQYF. In nucleotides, the CDR3 is TGTGCCAGCAGCCATTCCCAAGTTCGGGCCTACGAGCAGTACTTC.